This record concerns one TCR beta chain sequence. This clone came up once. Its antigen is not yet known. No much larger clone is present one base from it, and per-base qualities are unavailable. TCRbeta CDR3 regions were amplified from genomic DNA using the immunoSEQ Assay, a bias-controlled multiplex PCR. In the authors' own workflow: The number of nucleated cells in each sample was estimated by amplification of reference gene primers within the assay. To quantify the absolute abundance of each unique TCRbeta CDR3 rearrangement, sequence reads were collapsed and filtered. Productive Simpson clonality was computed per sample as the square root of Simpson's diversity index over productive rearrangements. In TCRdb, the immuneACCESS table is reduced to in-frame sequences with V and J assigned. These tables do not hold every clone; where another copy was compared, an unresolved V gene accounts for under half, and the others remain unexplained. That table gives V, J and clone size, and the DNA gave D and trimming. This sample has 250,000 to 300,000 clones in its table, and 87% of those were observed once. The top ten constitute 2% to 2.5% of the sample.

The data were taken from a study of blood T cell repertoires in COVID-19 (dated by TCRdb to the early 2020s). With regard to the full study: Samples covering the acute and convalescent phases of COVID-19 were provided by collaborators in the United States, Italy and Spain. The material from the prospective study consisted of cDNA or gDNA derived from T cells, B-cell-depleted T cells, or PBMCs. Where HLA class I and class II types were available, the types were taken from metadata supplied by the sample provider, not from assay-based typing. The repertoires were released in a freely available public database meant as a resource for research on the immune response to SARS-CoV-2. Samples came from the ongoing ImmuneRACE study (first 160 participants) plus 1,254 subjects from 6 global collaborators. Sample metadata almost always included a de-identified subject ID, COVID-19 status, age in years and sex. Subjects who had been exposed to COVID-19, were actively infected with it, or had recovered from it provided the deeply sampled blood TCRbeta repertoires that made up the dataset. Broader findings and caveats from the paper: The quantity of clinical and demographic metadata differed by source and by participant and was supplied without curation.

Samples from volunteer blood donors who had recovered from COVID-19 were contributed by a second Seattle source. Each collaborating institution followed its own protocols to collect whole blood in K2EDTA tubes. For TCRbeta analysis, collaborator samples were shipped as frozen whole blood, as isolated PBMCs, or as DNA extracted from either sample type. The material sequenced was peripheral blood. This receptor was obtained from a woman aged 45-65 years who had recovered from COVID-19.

The nucleotide sequence is given as TGCGCCAGCAGCCTGGGACAGGGCCCGGGGGACGAGCAGTACTTC. Translation gives CASSLGQGPGDEQYF. The rearrangement joined TRBV5-1 to TRBJ2-7, and 9 junctional nucleotides match TRBD1. Unmatched junction bases come to 10, with V trimmed by 4 bases and J by 5 bases. Via the germline V gene, CDR1 is SGHRS and CDR2 YFSETQ. The CDR3 runs 15 amino acids, cysteine and phenylalanine included. The sequence is cut down to CDR3 DNA, 45 bases in frame from base 1.